This TCR beta chain is drawn from a study of identifying expanded T cells in peripheral blood. CDR1 and CDR2 (germline): SGHTA, FQGTGA. The V gene end was trimmed by 1 base and the J gene end by 4 bases; junction bases not matched to a gene: 5. The CDR3 has 16 amino acids. TCRdb's copy holds only in-frame clones and misses some; the assay was immunoSEQ multiplex PCR. The repertoire holds approximately 100,000 clones, with 88% as singletons. Sequenced: blood. The TCR comes from a person aged 18-70 years in good health. The V call is TRBV7-3, the J call TRBJ1-4; 8 bases align to TRBD1. The CDR3 DNA sequence: TGTGCCAGCAGCTTAAAGCAAACAGGGGGTAATGAAAAACTGTTTTTT. It encodes CASSLKQTGGNEKLFF.